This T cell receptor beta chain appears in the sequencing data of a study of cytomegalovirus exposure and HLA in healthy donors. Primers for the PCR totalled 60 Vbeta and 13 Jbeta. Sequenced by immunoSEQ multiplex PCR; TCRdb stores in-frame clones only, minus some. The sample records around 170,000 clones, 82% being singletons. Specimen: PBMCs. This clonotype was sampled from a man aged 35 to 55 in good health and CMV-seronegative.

CDR3 in amino acids: CASSLDGTRYYGYTF. CDR3 DNA sequence: TGTGCCAGCAGCTTGGACGGGACACGTTACTATGGCTACACCTTC. The rearrangement links TRBV5-4 to TRBJ1-2; D possibly corresponds to TRBD1 (6 bases). V lost 0 bases, J lost 3 bases, and 12 bases lay in between. Germline V gene sequence: CDR1 SGHNT, CDR2 YYREEE (reference sequence). CDR3 length equals 15 residues.